The rows below give T cell receptor beta chains drawn from one sample of a study of T cells in Graves' hyperthyroidism and ophthalmopathy. MiXCR, applied by TCRdb to the multiplex PCR reads, yields one record per CDR3 protein. This table has some 350,000 distinct CDR3 sequences, 13% to 15% appearing once. Sequencing was done on a sample of blood. These receptors came from a woman aged 55-75 years with Graves' ophthalmopathy. CDR3s include the opening cysteine and the closing phenylalanine or tryptophan. The D gene is left open where the match is weak. Part of the rows lack a size; the others show once, few, many or a class for expanded clones.

J gene,D gene,clone size,V gene,CDR3 protein,CDR3 DNA
TRBJ2-3,.,few,TRBV20-1,CSARGEPSTDTQYF,TGCAGTGCTAGAGGGGAGCCTAGCACAGATACGCAGTATTTT
TRBJ2-3,TRBD1,many,TRBV3-1,CASSQARGTGPDTQYF,TGTGCCAGCAGCCAAGCGCGTGGGACAGGGCCCGATACGCAGTATTTT
TRBJ2-7,.,few,TRBV5-4,CASSLRQGRNEQYF,TGTGCCAGCAGCTTGAGGCAGGGAAGGAACGAGCAGTACTTC
TRBJ2-3,TRBD1,many,TRBV5-1,CASSLGDRGSTDTQYF,TGCGCCAGCAGCTTGGGGGACAGGGGGAGCACAGATACGCAGTATTTT
TRBJ1-4,.,.,TRBV7-9,CASSLATGEKLFF,TGTGCCAGCAGCTTAGCGACTGGTGAAAAACTGTTTTTT
TRBJ2-7,TRBD2,.,TRBV3-1,CASSLGIAGGFYEQYF,TGTGCCAGCAGTTTGGGTATAGCGGGAGGCTTCTACGAGCAGTACTTC
TRBJ2-1,TRBD1,few,TRBV10-3,CAVRDSGYNEQFF,TGTGCCGTCCGGGACAGCGGCTACAATGAGCAGTTCTTC
TRBJ2-3,TRBD2,few,TRBV4-1,CASSQGRTSGRVTDTQYF,TGCGCCAGCAGCCAAGGAAGGACTAGCGGGAGGGTCACAGATACGCAGTATTTT
TRBJ2-1,.,.,TRBV4-2,CASSQEGESNEQFF,TGTGCCAGCAGCCAAGAGGGAGAGAGCAATGAGCAGTTCTTC
TRBJ2-7,.,many,TRBV29-1,CSAIGSSYEQYF,TGCAGCGCAATCGGGTCTTCGTACGAGCAGTACTTC
TRBJ2-5,.,many,TRBV2,CASSENSGDQETQYF,TGTGCCAGCAGTGAGAATAGCGGAGACCAAGAGACCCAGTACTTC
TRBJ1-2,.,few,TRBV6-6,CASSYSEGPGYTF,TGTGCCAGCAGTTACTCGGAGGGGCCTGGCTACACCTTC
TRBJ1-1,TRBD1,.,TRBV25-1,CASSATGVTAFF,TGTGCCAGCAGTGCGACAGGGGTTACAGCTTTCTTT
TRBJ2-1,TRBD2,.,TRBV7-9,CASGLGTSGSQTRDEQFF,TGTGCCAGCGGACTAGGGACTAGCGGGAGTCAAACACGGGATGAGCAGTTCTTC
TRBJ2-7,TRBD2,many,TRBV5-1,CASSWGGGPDYEQYF,TGCGCCAGCAGCTGGGGGGGTGGGCCTGACTACGAGCAGTACTTC
TRBJ2-2,.,many,TRBV28,CASSFPPLQASNTGELFF,TGTGCCAGCAGTTTCCCCCCTCTACAGGCCTCGAACACCGGGGAGCTGTTTTTT
TRBJ2-7,.,many,TRBV28,CASSTDNEAYEQYF,TGTGCCAGCAGTACCGATAACGAAGCCTACGAGCAGTACTTC